This is a list of T cell receptor beta chains from one sample in a study of shared clonotypes between healthy human individuals. Some clones are missing from TCRdb's copy, which holds only in-frame ones; the method was immunoSEQ multiplex PCR. The sample gives more than 1.2 million clones, just under 99% of which show up once; about 0.4% is in the top ten. The sequencing input was naive CD4+ T cells sorted from blood. The origin of the receptors is a man aged 25-40 years in good health. Both conserved end residues are part of each CDR3. D genes are given only for firm matches. Not every row has a clone size; where given, it reads once, few, many or a size class.

abundance | d_gene | j_gene | v_gene | CDR3aa | CDR3nt
NA | TRBD1 | TRBJ2-3 | TRBV5-1 | CASSLGPRQGGTDTQYF | TGCGCCAGCAGCTTGGGGCCCCGACAGGGGGGCACAGATACGCAGTATTTT
NA | NA | TRBJ2-1 | TRBV14 | CASSQDIGAYYNEQFF | TGTGCCAGCAGCCAAGACATAGGAGCATACTACAATGAGCAGTTCTTC
NA | NA | TRBJ1-1 | TRBV5-1 | CASNSLPGNTEAFF | TGCGCCAGCAACTCCTTGCCAGGGAACACTGAAGCTTTCTTT
NA | NA | TRBJ1-5 | TRBV6-5 | CASSSNRDPREPQHF | TGTGCCAGCAGTTCGAACAGGGACCCGCGGGAGCCCCAGCATTTT
NA | NA | TRBJ1-5 | TRBV27 | CASSQGLLGQPQHF | TGTGCCAGCAGTCAAGGACTATTGGGTCAGCCCCAGCATTTT
NA | TRBD2 | TRBJ2-7 | TRBV6-1 | CASSALTSGIDYEQYF | TGTGCCAGCAGTGCCTTGACTAGCGGGATCGACTACGAGCAGTACTTC
NA | TRBD1 | TRBJ2-1 | TRBV25-1 | CASSDLIPGQGWFF | TGTGCCAGCAGTGATCTCATACCGGGACAGGGGTGGTTCTTC
NA | NA | TRBJ1-1 | TRBV9 | CASSVGGRVGATEAFF | TGTGCCAGCAGCGTTGGAGGAAGGGTTGGCGCCACTGAAGCTTTCTTT
NA | NA | TRBJ2-5 | TRBV19 | CASSIEETQYF | TGTGCCAGTAGTATTGAAGAGACCCAGTACTTC
once | NA | TRBJ2-6 | TRBV27 | CASRVSGANVLTF | TGTGCCAGCAGGGTCTCTGGGGCCAACGTCCTGACTTTC
NA | NA | TRBJ2-1 | TRBV28 | CASSQIRVNEQFF | TGTGCCAGCAGCCAAATACGCGTAAATGAGCAGTTCTTC
NA | TRBD2 | TRBJ2-3 | TRBV7-9 | CASSFGLVTDTQYF | TGTGCCAGCAGCTTTGGACTAGTCACAGATACGCAGTATTTT
NA | NA | TRBJ1-5 | TRBV2 | CASRKWAGTDQPQHF | TGTGCCAGCAGGAAGTGGGCAGGGACCGATCAGCCCCAGCATTTT
NA | NA | TRBJ2-7 | TRBV20-1 | CSARQEQYF | TGCAGTGCTAGACAGGAGCAGTACTTC
NA | NA | TRBJ2-4 | TRBV2 | CASSQTGTENIQYF | TGTGCCAGCAGTCAAACCGGGACGGAAAACATTCAGTACTTC